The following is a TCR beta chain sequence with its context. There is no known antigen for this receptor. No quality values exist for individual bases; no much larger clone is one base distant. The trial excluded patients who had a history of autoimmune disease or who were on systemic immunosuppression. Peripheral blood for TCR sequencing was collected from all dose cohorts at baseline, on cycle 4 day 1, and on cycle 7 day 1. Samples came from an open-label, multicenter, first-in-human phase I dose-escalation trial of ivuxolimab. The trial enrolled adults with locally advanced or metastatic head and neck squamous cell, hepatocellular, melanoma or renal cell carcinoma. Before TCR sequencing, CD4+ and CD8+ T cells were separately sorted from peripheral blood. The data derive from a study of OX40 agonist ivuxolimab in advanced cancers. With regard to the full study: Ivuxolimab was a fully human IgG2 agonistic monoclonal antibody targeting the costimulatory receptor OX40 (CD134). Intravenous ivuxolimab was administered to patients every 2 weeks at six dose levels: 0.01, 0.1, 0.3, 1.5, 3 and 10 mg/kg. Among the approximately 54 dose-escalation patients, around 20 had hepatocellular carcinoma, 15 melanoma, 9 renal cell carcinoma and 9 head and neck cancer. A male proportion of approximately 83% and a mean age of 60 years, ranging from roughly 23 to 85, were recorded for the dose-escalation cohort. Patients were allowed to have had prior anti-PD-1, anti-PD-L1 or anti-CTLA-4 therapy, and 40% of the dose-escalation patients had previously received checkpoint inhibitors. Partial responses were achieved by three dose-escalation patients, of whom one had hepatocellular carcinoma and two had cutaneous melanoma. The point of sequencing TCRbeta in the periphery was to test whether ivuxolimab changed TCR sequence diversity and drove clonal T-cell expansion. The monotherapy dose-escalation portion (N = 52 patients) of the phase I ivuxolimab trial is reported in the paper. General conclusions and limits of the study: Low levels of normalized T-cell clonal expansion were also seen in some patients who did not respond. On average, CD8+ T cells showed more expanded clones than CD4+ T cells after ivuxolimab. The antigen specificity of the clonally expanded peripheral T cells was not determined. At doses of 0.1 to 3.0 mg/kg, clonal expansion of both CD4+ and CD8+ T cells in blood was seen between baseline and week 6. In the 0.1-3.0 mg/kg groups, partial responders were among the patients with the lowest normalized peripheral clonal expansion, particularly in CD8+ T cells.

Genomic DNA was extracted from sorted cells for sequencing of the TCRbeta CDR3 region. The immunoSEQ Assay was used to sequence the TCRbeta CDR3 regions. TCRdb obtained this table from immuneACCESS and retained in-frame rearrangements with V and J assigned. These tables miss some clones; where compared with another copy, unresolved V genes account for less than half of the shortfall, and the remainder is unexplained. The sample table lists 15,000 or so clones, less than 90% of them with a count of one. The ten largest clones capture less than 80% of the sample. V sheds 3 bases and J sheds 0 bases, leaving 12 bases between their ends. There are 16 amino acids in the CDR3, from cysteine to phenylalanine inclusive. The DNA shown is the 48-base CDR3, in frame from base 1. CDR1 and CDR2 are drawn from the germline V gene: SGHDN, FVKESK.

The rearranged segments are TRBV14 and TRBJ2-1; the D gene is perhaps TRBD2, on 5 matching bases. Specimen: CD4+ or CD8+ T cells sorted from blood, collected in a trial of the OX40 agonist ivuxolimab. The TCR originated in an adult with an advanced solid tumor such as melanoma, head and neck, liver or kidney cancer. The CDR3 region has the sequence CASSQAGFSSYNEQFF. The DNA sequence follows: TGTGCCAGCAGCCAGGCGGGTTTCAGCTCCTACAATGAGCAGTTCTTC.